The next 9 T cell receptor beta chains were all read from a single sample in a study of blood T cell repertoires in COVID-19. Repertoires were generated with immunoSEQ multiplex PCR, while TCRdb's copy carries only in-frame clones and drops some. Of 150,000 to 200,000 clones detected, around nine tenths appear once; the ten largest clones hold approximately 0.8%. Sequencing was done on a sample of PBMCs or T cells enriched from blood (not recorded which). Every receptor here comes from a woman under 30 who had recovered from COVID-19.

V is TRBV15 and J is TRBJ2-5, with D perhaps matching TRBD2 (6 bases). The CDR3 is 13 residues long. V was trimmed by 3 bases and J by 8 bases, leaving 13 bases between them. The germline V gene encodes CDR1 LNHNV and CDR2 YYDKDF (reference sequence). The CDR3 sequence is CATSSGTFYTQYF. The CDR3 nucleotides are TGTGCCACCAGCAGCGGGACTTTCTATACCCAGTACTTC.

V is TRBV10-1 and J is TRBJ2-7; 9 nucleotides agree with TRBD1. The CDR3 totals 15 residues. Germline CDR1 WNHNN, CDR2 SYGVQD (reference sequence). V shed 4 bases, J shed 4 bases, and the junction held 8 bases outside the gene matches. The CDR3 here is CASSGPGQGGYEQYF. DNA of the CDR3: TGCGCCAGCAGTGGTCCGGGACAGGGAGGGTACGAGCAGTACTTC.

The J gene is TRBJ2-5, the V gene TRBV28, with 7 positions matching TRBD1. The junction had 5 bases not matched to a gene; V was cut back by 6 bases and J by 1 base. Germline-derived CDR1 and CDR2 are MDHEN and SYDVKM. This CDR3 has 14 amino acids. The CDR3 nucleotides are TGTGCCAGCAGCCCGGGACAGCCCCAAGAGACCCAGTACTTC. Protein sequence: CASSPGQPQETQYF.

This clone was seen a few times. V and J are TRBV14 and TRBJ1-1, with D perhaps TRBD1 (5 bases). V was shortened by 1 base and J by 5 bases, with 11 bases between the two germline ends. The CDR3 has 14 amino acids. CDR1 is SGHDN and CDR2 is FVKESK in the germline V gene. The CDR3 sequence: CASSQVVGRTEAFF. In nucleotides, the CDR3 is TGTGCCAGCAGCCAAGTGGTGGGGCGGACTGAAGCTTTCTTT.

The chain carries TRBV3-1 (or the pseudogene TRBV3-2) and TRBJ2-3, with D possibly matching TRBD2 (6 bases). The CDR3 is 17 residues long. Germline V gives CDR1 LGHDT, CDR2 YNNKEL (reference sequence). The ends were cut back, 4 bases at V and 0 bases at J, with 17 bases in the middle. This CDR3 reads CASSPIRDSWSTDTQYF. CDR3 nucleotides: TGTGCCAGCAGCCCCATCCGGGACTCCTGGAGCACAGATACGCAGTATTTT.

This chain connects TRBV19 to TRBJ2-1; TRBD1 might be the D (6 bases). Germline CDR1 reads LNHDA; CDR2 reads SQIVND (reference sequence). V lost 1 base, J lost 8 bases, and 15 bases lay in between. The CDR3 contains 15 residues. The CDR3 reads CASSIGDRSGYEQFF. CDR3 sequence (DNA): TGTGCCAGTAGTATAGGTGACAGGAGTGGTTATGAGCAGTTCTTC.

This clone was detected only once. This rearrangement joins TRBV5-1 to TRBJ2-7, with TRBD2 as a possible D gene (5 bases). The germline V gene encodes CDR1 SGHRS and CDR2 YFSETQ. The CDR3 covers 17 residues. Trimming took 1 base from V and 0 from J, leaving 17 bases between them. This CDR3 reads CASSLSESRGSSYEQYF. The CDR3 nucleotides are TGCGCCAGCAGCTTGTCGGAAAGTCGGGGATCCTCCTACGAGCAGTACTTC.

The chain couples TRBV4-1 to TRBJ2-7; 9 bases map to TRBD2. The CDR3 sequence is 15 residues long. Germline trimming cut 2 bases from V and 7 bases from J; bases unmatched to any gene: 9. Germline lookup yields CDR1 MGHRA and CDR2 YSYEKL. This chain's CDR3 is CASSQMTSGAGEQYF. The CDR3 nucleotides read TGCGCCAGCAGCCAAATGACTAGCGGAGCGGGGGAGCAGTACTTC.

This sequence joins TRBV24-1 and TRBJ2-3; the match to TRBD1 covers 8 bases. V lost 12 bases and J lost 4; bases outside the gene matches: 5. The CDR3 length is 12 residues. From germline, CDR1 is KGHDR and CDR2 SFDVKD. CDR3 in amino acids: CAGGQEPDTQYF. The CDR3 DNA reads as TGTGCCGGGGGACAGGAACCAGATACGCAGTATTTT.